This T cell receptor beta chain derives from a study of cytomegalovirus exposure and HLA in healthy donors. Despite likely unrecorded immune exposures, the donors were nominally healthy at the time of sampling. V lost 0 bases to trimming and J lost 5 bases; unmatched junction nucleotides: 8. The germline CDR1 and CDR2 sequences are WNHNN and SYGVQD (reference sequence). The CDR3 consists of 17 residues. PCR was performed using 60 Vbeta and 13 Jbeta primers. Profiled with immunoSEQ multiplex PCR; TCRdb holds only in-frame clones, not every one. In the table there are more than 150,000 clones, 78% of which are singletons.

This sequence was found in a woman aged 25 to 39 in good health and CMV-seropositive. Sequencing was done on a sample of PBMCs. The V call is TRBV10-1, the J call TRBJ2-5, with 11 nucleotides matching TRBD1. CDR3 nucleotide sequence: TGCGCCAGCAGTGAGTCACGGACAGGGGGCGCGGGGGAGACCCAGTACTTC. As protein: CASSESRTGGAGETQYF.